The clone carrying this TCR beta chain was seen just once. Original methodology: Estimation of nucleated cell counts relied on the amplification of reference gene primers. Produced via immunoSEQ multiplex PCR; TCRdb's table is partial and in-frame only. V and J calls plus clone size are reproduced from that table; the DNA served to infer D and trimming. Found here are fewer than 110,000 clones, about 92% of them singletons; the top ten hold 15% to 20%. These data come from a study of blood T cell repertoires in COVID-19. On the study more broadly: Samples of COVID-19 (acute and convalescent) were obtained from the United States, Italy and Spain. T cells, B-cell-depleted T cells, or PBMCs supplied cDNA or gDNA.

V shed 1 base, J shed 1 base, and the junction held 2 bases outside the gene matches. Germline assignment: CDR1 GTSNPN and CDR2 SVGIG (reference sequence). CDR3 length: 14 amino acids. Sequenced: peripheral blood. This TCR derives from a woman of 80 years or more in a cohort sampled during active COVID-19. The chain has TRBV30 and TRBJ1-1, with 8 bases identical to TRBD1. The chain's CDR3 is CAWSGGTGNTEAFF. The DNA of the CDR3 is TGTGCCTGGAGTGGCGGGACAGGGAACACTGAAGCTTTCTTT.